This TCR beta chain was observed in a study of Tregs in tolerant kidney transplant recipients. Overall study: Sorting of CD4+CD25+CD127- cells followed approximately three-day belatacept mixed lymphocyte reactions, sometimes with roughly five-day graft donor restimulation.

Profiling relied on immunoSEQ multiplex PCR, and the TCRdb table lists in-frame clones only, not all of them. The sample holds some 15,000 clones, around 55% seen once. Study-level findings and limits: Biological reproducibility was not directly addressed in this study. Findings come from small patient numbers and require larger validation. Expanding Tregs on activated donor B cells appeared to best identify donor-specific TCRbeta clones.

The CDR3 contains 14 residues. The germline V gene has CDR1 LNHDA and CDR2 SQIVND (reference sequence). On this clone itself: Its antigen is unknown.

The sequence was collected from a human donor in good health. Source material: Tregs from blood cultured with allogeneic cells. The chain carries TRBV19 and TRBJ2-3, with TRBD1 identical over 8 bases. This CDR3 reads CGVGGRGLGDTQYF. Written as DNA, the CDR3 is TGTGGCGTTGGAGGCAGGGGGCTTGGAGATACGCAGTATTTT.